This entry lists 14 T cell receptor beta chains sequenced from one sample in a study of cytomegalovirus exposure and HLA in healthy donors. The PCR made use of 60 Vbeta and 13 Jbeta primers. Profiled with immunoSEQ multiplex PCR; TCRdb holds only in-frame clones, not every one. The table lists some 130,000 clones, 82% of them singletons, with less than 10% in the top ten. The sequencing sample was made of PBMCs. The receptors here all came from a woman in her fifties or sixties in good health and CMV-seropositive.

The rearrangement joins TRBV18 to TRBJ2-7; 8 bases line up with TRBD2. Unmatched junction bases numbered 3, after V lost 3 bases and J lost 2 bases. Germline CDR1 and CDR2: KGHSH and LQKENI. The CDR3 extends over 14 amino acids. The DNA for the CDR3 is TGTGCCAGCTCACCTTCGGGAGGGGCCTACGAGCAGTACTTC. Protein sequence: CASSPSGGAYEQYF.

A remark on this clone: The same CDR3 also results from other DNA sequences found in this sample. V and J are TRBV2 and TRBJ2-1, with a weak D call TRBD2 (5 bases). V lost 2 bases and J lost 0, with 8 bases in between. CDR3 length: 15 amino acids. The germline gives CDR1 SNHLY, CDR2 FYNNEI. The CDR3 protein is CASSELAGSYNEQFF. CDR3 nucleotide sequence: TGTGCCAGCAGTGAACTGGCGGGCTCCTACAATGAGCAGTTCTTC. The variable domain in full, with the rest retrieved from reference TRBV2 and TRBJ2-1, is EPEVTQTPSHQVTQMGQEVILRCVPISNHLYFYWYRQILGQKVEFLVSFYNNEISEKSEIFDDQFSVERPDGSNFTLKIRSTKLEDSAMYFCASSELAGSYNEQFFGPGTRLTVL.

The chain joins TRBV5-1 to TRBJ2-5; TRBD1 is a possible D gene (6 bases). Germline CDR1 is SGHRS and CDR2 is YFSETQ. This CDR3 comprises 16 residues. V lost 3 bases to trimming and J lost 2 bases, with 17 bases between them. CDR3 residues: CASSSELADRQETQYF. DNA of the CDR3: TGCGCCAGCAGCTCCGAATTGGCAGACAGGCAAGAGACCCAGTACTTC. The full variable domain, rest sourced from reference TRBV5-1 and TRBJ2-5, is KAGVTQTPRYLIKTRGQQVTLSCSPISGHRSVSWYQQTPGQGLQFLFEYFSETQRNKGNFPGRFSGRQFSNSRSEMNVSTLELGDSALYLCASSSELADRQETQYFGPGTRLLVL.

The V call is TRBV28, the J call TRBJ2-5, with D perhaps TRBD1 (6 bases). V was shortened by 4 bases and J by 0 bases, with 12 bases between the two germline ends. Germline loops: CDR1 MDHEN, CDR2 SYDVKM. The CDR3 has 15 amino acids. This CDR3 is CASSSPDRYQETQYF. In DNA, the CDR3 is TGTGCCAGCAGTTCCCCAGACAGGTACCAAGAGACCCAGTACTTC.

This rearrangement joins TRBV14 to TRBJ2-7; a weak D match, TRBD1 (6 bases). Germline loops: CDR1 SGHDN, CDR2 FVKESK. This CDR3 is built from 19 residues. Trimming shortened V by 8 bases and J by 3 bases, and 32 bases separated the two germline ends. The CDR3 DNA is TGTGCCAGCCTCCCACCTCAAAAAAAAGACAGGATAACAATCTACGAGCAGTACTTC. Amino acid sequence: CASLPPQKKDRITIYEQYF.

This chain links TRBV5-5 with TRBJ2-1; TRBD2 matches at 9 bases. Germline V lookup: CDR1 SGHKS, CDR2 YYEKEE (reference sequence). V gave up 4 bases and J gave up 2 bases; unmatched junction bases: 7. The CDR3 runs to 16 residues. In nucleotides, the CDR3 is TGTGCCAGCAGCCCTGTAGCGGGAGTTACCTACAATGAGCAGTTCTTC. Protein product: CASSPVAGVTYNEQFF.

The rearrangement joins TRBV27 to TRBJ2-1, with 13 bases that match TRBD2. The V gene end was trimmed by 7 bases and the J gene end by 2 bases; junction bases not matched to a gene: 11. This CDR3 comprises 18 residues. Per the germline V gene, CDR1 is MNHEY and CDR2 is SMNVEV (reference sequence). The CDR3 protein is CASIPRGLAGSPYNEQFF. DNA for the CDR3: TGTGCCAGCATCCCCCGGGGACTAGCGGGATCACCCTACAATGAGCAGTTCTTC.

With respect to this clone: Other DNA sequences of this sample code for an identical CDR3. The chain couples TRBV27 to TRBJ2-2; maybe TRBD2 (5 bases). The CDR3 has 12 amino acids. The ends were cut back, 6 bases at V and 4 bases at J, with 6 bases in the middle. Germline V lookup: CDR1 MNHEY, CDR2 SMNVEV (reference sequence). For the CDR3, the DNA is TGTGCCAGCAGCCGGGGCACCGGGGAGCTGTTTTTT. Protein: CASSRGTGELFF.

This rearrangement joins TRBV7-9 to TRBJ1-2; D not resolved. V dropped 6 bases and J dropped 7 bases, with 15 bases sitting between them. This CDR3 is 13 amino acids long. In germline, CDR1 is SEHNR, CDR2 FQNEAQ (reference sequence). CDR3 coding DNA: TGTGCCAGCAGTCGCGACGGGGAGGGTGGCTACACCTTC. Its translation is CASSRDGEGGYTF. Looking up the rest from reference TRBV7-9 and TRBJ1-2 gives the full variable domain: DTGVSQNPRHKITKRGQNVTFRCDPISEHNRLYWYRQTLGQGPEFLTYFQNEAQLEKSRLLSDRFSAERPKGSFSTLEIQRTEQGDSAMYLCASSRDGEGGYTFGSGTRLTVV.

The gene calls are TRBV5-4 and TRBJ1-6; 7 nucleotides agree with TRBD1. From germline, CDR1 is SGHNT and CDR2 YYREEE (reference sequence). CDR3 length equals 14 residues. After removal of 2 bases from V and 10 bases from J, the junction contained 6 bases not matched to a gene. CDR3 amino acids: CASSLQGSSSPLHF. As DNA, the CDR3 is TGTGCCAGCAGCTTACAGGGGTCAAGCTCACCCCTCCACTTT.

This sequence joins TRBV19 and TRBJ2-3, with unresolved D. Deletions cut 5 bases from V and 1 base from J, with 7 bases between. The V gene's germline CDR1 is LNHDA and CDR2 SQIVND (reference sequence). This CDR3 comprises 13 residues. CDR3 bases: TGTGCCAGTAGTGGGCATGGCACAGATACGCAGTATTTT. Residues: CASSGHGTDTQYF.

The V and J genes are TRBV15 and TRBJ2-7, with D perhaps TRBD2 (5 bases). The germline V gene has CDR1 LNHNV and CDR2 YYDKDF (reference sequence). Trimming cost V 0 bases and J 0 bases, with 9 bases left between them. This CDR3 is built from 15 residues. The CDR3 region has the DNA TGTGCCACCAGCAGAGATGCGGGCGGCTCCTACGAGCAGTACTTC. Protein: CATSRDAGGSYEQYF.

This clone has just a few counts. The rearrangement links TRBV10-3 to TRBJ2-1; D ambiguous. In germline, CDR1 is ENHRY, CDR2 SYGVKD. V lost 2 bases and J lost 7, with 12 bases in between. There are 14 residues in the CDR3. As DNA, the CDR3 is TGTGCCATCAGTGAGGAACCGACTGAAAATGAGCAGTTCTTC. This translates into CAISEEPTENEQFF.

V is TRBV7-4 and J is TRBJ2-7; 8 nucleotides align to TRBD1. V was pared by 1 base and J by 3 bases, with 11 bases of the junction left unmatched. CDR1 and CDR2 (germline): SGHVT, SQSDAQ. The CDR3 spans 17 residues. The chain's CDR3 is CASSLVEGTGSHYEQYF. The CDR3, as DNA: TGTGCCAGCAGCTTAGTAGAGGGGACAGGAAGCCACTACGAGCAGTACTTC.